The clone carrying this T cell receptor beta chain was counted only a few times. Generated by immunoSEQ multiplex PCR, the TCRdb table keeps only in-frame clones and is missing some. This table has around 150,000 clones, about nine tenths appearing once. This record comes from a study of blood T cell repertoires in COVID-19. Trimming shortened V by 0 bases and J by 0 bases, and 15 bases separated the two germline ends. CDR1 is SGHTA and CDR2 is FQGNSA in the germline V gene. This CDR3 is 18 amino acids long. Sequenced: peripheral blood. The chain couples TRBV7-2 to TRBJ2-1, with D possibly being TRBD2 (6 bases). The sequence derives from a woman in her sixties with active or convalescent COVID-19. CDR3 sequence (DNA): TGTGCCAGCAGCTTAGCGCCGCGGGGTCAAAGCTCCTACAATGAGCAGTTCTTC. It codes for CASSLAPRGQSSYNEQFF.